This T cell receptor beta chain appears in the sequencing data of a study of blood T cell repertoires in COVID-19. Study at large: Nucleic acid was either cDNA or gDNA, and it came from T cells, B-cell-depleted T cells, or PBMCs.

From germline, CDR1 is SGHDT and CDR2 YYEEEE. This CDR3 is built from 16 residues. V shed 2 bases, J shed 9 bases, and the junction held 6 bases outside the gene matches. Per the original methods: The assay estimated nucleated cells by amplifying reference gene primers. Sequencing was performed with immunoSEQ multiplex PCR; in TCRdb, only in-frame clones are kept and a portion is missing. That table supplies the V and J calls and clone size; D and trimming were determined from the DNA. The table lists around 150,000 clones, roughly 91% of them singletons. The J gene is TRBJ1-6, the V gene TRBV5-6, with TRBD1 matching over 12 bases. Sample: peripheral blood. The origin of this receptor is a woman aged 45-65 years with acute or convalescent COVID-19. CDR3 sequence reads: CASSLVGQGAGSPLHF. For the CDR3, the DNA is TGTGCCAGCAGCTTAGTGGGACAGGGGGCCGGTTCACCCCTCCACTTT.